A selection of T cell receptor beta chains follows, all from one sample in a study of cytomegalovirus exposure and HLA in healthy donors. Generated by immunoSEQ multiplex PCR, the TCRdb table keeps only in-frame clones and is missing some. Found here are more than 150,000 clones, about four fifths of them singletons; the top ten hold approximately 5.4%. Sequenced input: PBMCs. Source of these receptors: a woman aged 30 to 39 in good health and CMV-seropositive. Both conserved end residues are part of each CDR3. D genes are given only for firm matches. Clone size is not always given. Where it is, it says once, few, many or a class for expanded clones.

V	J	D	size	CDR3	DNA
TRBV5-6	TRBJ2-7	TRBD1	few	CASSLALSGTGGRYEQYF	TGTGCCAGCAGCTTGGCCCTTTCCGGGACAGGGGGCCGCTACGAGCAGTACTTC
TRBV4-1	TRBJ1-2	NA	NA	CASSQVPAGANYGYTF	TGCGCCAGCAGCCAAGTCCCTGCGGGGGCTAACTATGGCTACACCTTC
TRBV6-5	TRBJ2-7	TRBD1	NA	CASRPGQAFYEQYF	TGTGCCAGCAGACCCGGACAGGCCTTCTACGAGCAGTACTTC
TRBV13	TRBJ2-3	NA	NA	CASSLGLMGGMGDTQYF	TGTGCCAGCAGCTTAGGCCTAATGGGCGGGATGGGAGATACGCAGTATTTT
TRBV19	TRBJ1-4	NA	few	CASSIGLRQPNEKLFF	TGTGCCAGTAGTATTGGGCTTAGACAGCCTAATGAAAAACTGTTTTTT
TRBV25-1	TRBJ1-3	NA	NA	CAAANSGNTIYF	TGTGCCGCGGCAAACTCTGGAAACACCATATATTTT
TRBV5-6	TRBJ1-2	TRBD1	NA	CASSLVGQGANYGYTF	TGTGCCAGCAGCTTGGTCGGGCAGGGGGCTAACTATGGCTACACCTTC
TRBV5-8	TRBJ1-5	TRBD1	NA	CASKDRGNNQPQHF	TGTGCCAGCAAGGACAGGGGGAACAATCAGCCCCAGCATTTT
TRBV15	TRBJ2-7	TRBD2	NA	CATSRELGREVDEQYF	TGTGCCACCAGCAGAGAACTTGGGCGGGAGGTAGACGAGCAGTACTTC
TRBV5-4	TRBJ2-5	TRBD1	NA	CASSHRGPDETQYF	TGTGCCAGCAGCCACAGGGGGCCGGATGAGACCCAGTACTTC
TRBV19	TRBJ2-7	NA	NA	CASSGDGGSSYEQYF	TGTGCCAGTAGTGGGGACGGGGGAAGCTCCTACGAGCAGTACTTC
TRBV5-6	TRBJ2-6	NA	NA	CASSLSGAIGRVLTF	TGTGCCAGCAGCTTGAGTGGGGCTATAGGCCGGGTCCTGACTTTC
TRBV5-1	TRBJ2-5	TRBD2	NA	CASSLRVRSGGAIQETQYF	TGCGCCAGCAGCTTGAGGGTTAGGAGCGGGGGCGCTATCCAAGAGACCCAGTACTTC
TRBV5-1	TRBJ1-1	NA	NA	CASSLEQALGTEAFF	TGCGCCAGCAGCTTGGAACAGGCGTTGGGCACTGAAGCTTTCTTT
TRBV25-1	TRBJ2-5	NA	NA	CASSDSPRETQYF	TGTGCCAGCAGTGATTCCCCTCGAGAGACCCAGTACTTC
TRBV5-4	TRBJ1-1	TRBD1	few	CASSRQGALREAFF	TGTGCCAGCAGCAGACAGGGAGCGCTTCGGGAAGCTTTCTTT
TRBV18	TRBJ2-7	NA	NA	CASSPNPTSYEQYF	TGTGCCAGCTCACCAAACCCTACCTCCTACGAGCAGTACTTC
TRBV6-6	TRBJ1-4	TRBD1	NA	CASSTLQGRTNEKLFF	TGTGCCAGCAGCACTCTACAGGGGCGAACTAATGAAAAACTGTTTTTT
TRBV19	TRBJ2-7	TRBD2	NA	CASSGGLAETYEQYF	TGTGCCAGTAGTGGGGGACTAGCGGAAACCTACGAGCAGTACTTC
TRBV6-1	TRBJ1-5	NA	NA	CASSELGNNQPQHF	TGTGCCAGCAGTGAACTCGGGAATAATCAGCCCCAGCATTTT
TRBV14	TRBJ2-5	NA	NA	CASSQEALETQYF	TGTGCCAGCAGCCAAGAAGCTTTGGAGACCCAGTACTTC
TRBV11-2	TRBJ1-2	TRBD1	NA	CASSSGQRPYGYTF	TGTGCCAGCAGCTCGGGACAGAGGCCCTATGGCTACACCTTC
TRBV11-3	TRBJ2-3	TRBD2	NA	CASSPGTSDTQYF	TGTGCCAGCAGCCCGGGGACTAGCGATACGCAGTATTTT
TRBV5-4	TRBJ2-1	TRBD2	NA	CASSFGLAGGNEQFF	TGTGCCAGCAGCTTCGGACTAGCGGGAGGCAATGAGCAGTTCTTC
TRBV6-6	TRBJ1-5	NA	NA	CASSYGTGYQPQHF	TGTGCCAGCAGTTACGGAACAGGCTATCAGCCCCAGCATTTT
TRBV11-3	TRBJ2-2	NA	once	CASSPLRGLTGELFF	TGTGCCAGCAGCCCCCTCCGAGGCTTAACCGGGGAGCTGTTTTTT
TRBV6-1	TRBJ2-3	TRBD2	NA	CASRDSSGRLAQYF	TGTGCCAGCAGGGACTCTAGCGGGCGTCTGGCGCAGTATTTT
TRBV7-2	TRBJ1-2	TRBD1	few	CASSTGQPLSYGYTF	TGTGCCAGCAGCACGGGACAGCCCCTTTCTTATGGCTACACCTTC
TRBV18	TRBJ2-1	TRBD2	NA	CASSRMQARTSNRQFF	TGTGCCAGCTCACGCATGCAAGCCCGGACTAGTAACCGGCAGTTCTTC
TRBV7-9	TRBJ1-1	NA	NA	CASSLTEGMNTEAFF	TGTGCCAGCAGCTTAACGGAGGGGATGAACACTGAAGCTTTCTTT
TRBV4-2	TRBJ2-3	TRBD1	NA	CASSPDRGKADTQYF	TGTGCCAGCAGCCCCGACAGGGGAAAAGCGGATACGCAGTATTTT
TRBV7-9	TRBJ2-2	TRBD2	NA	CASSILAGKANTGELFF	TGTGCCAGCAGCATCCTAGCGGGAAAGGCGAACACCGGGGAGCTGTTTTTT
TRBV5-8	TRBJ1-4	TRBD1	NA	CAHRGSAEKLFF	TGTGCGCACAGGGGTTCAGCCGAAAAACTGTTTTTT
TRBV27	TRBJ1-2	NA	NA	CASRGAGANYGYTF	TGTGCCAGCAGGGGGGCGGGGGCTAACTATGGCTACACCTTC
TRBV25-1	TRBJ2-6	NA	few	CASSESGDFGANVLTF	TGTGCCAGCAGTGAATCGGGGGACTTTGGGGCCAACGTCCTGACTTTC
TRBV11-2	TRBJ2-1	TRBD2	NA	CASSSGAGVYNEQFF	TGTGCCAGCAGCTCTGGGGCGGGGGTATACAATGAGCAGTTCTTC
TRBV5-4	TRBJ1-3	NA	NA	CASSPRTVPSGNTIYF	TGTGCCAGCAGCCCCCGGACAGTCCCCTCTGGAAACACCATATATTTT
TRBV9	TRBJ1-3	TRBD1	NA	CASSYDRVLSGNTIYF	TGTGCCAGCAGCTACGACAGGGTCCTCTCTGGGAACACCATATATTTT
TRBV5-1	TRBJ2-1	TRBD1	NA	CASSWSGTGGNEQFF	TGCGCCAGCAGCTGGTCCGGGACAGGGGGCAATGAGCAGTTCTTC
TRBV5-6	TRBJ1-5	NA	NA	CASSFAGGGRNQPQHF	TGTGCCAGCAGCTTTGCCGGGGGTGGACGCAATCAGCCCCAGCATTTT
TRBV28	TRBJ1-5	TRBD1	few	CASTERGTGGDFGQPQHF	TGTGCCAGCACCGAAAGGGGGACAGGGGGGGATTTCGGTCAGCCCCAGCATTTT
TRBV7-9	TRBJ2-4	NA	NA	CASSFPGTPDQYF	TGTGCCAGCAGCTTCCCCGGGACTCCGGATCAGTACTTC
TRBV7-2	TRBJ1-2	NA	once	CASSLGWGRNYGYTF	TGTGCCAGCAGCTTAGGCTGGGGCCGGAACTATGGCTACACCTTC